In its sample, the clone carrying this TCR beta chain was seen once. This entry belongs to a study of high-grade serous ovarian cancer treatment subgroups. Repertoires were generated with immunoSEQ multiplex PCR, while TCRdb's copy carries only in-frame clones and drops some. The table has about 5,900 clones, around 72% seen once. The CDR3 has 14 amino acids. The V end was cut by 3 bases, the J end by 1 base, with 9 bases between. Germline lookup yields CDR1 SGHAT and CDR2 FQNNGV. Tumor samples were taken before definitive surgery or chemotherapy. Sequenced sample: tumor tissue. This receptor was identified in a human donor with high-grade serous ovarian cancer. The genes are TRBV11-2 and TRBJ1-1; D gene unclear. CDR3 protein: CASSLGGRNTEAFF. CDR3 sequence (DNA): TGTGCCAGCAGCTTGGGAGGCAGGAACACTGAAGCTTTCTTT. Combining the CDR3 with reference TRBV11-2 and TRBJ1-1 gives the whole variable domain EAGVAQSPRYKIIEKRQSVAFWCNPISGHATLYWYQQILGQGPKLLIQFQNNGVVDDSQLPKDRFSAERLKGVDSTLKIQPAKLEDSAVYLCASSLGGRNTEAFFGQGTRLTVV.